Shown below are 21 T cell receptor beta chains from a single sample sequenced in a study of blood T cell repertoires in COVID-19. Profiling relied on immunoSEQ multiplex PCR, and the TCRdb table lists in-frame clones only, not all of them. The table shows around 51,000 clones, with about nine tenths occurring only once. Source material: peripheral blood. The receptors were gathered from a man in his 70s with acute or convalescent COVID-19.

In this sample, this clone turned up once. The chain employs TRBV19 and TRBJ1-1; 8 bases match TRBD1. The CDR3 has 15 amino acids. Germline values: CDR1 LNHDA, CDR2 SQIVND (reference sequence). Trimming at V came to 7 bases and at J to 4 bases, leaving 11 bases not matched to a gene. The CDR3 loop reads CASNTQGAPGTEAFF. The CDR3 DNA reads as TGTGCCAGTAATACCCAGGGGGCGCCTGGCACTGAAGCTTTCTTT.

This clone has a single count. The rearrangement links TRBV24-1 to TRBJ1-5, with a possible D match to TRBD1 (5 bases). Per the germline V gene, CDR1 is KGHDR and CDR2 is SFDVKD. The V and J ends lost 7 bases and 4 bases respectively, with 10 bases between them. This CDR3 comprises 13 residues. In DNA, the CDR3 is TGTGCCACCAGCGATCGGGGGAATCAGCCCCAGCATTTT. Its protein product is CATSDRGNQPQHF.

The genes are TRBV11-2 and TRBJ2-2, with a possible D match to TRBD1 (5 bases). Per the germline V gene, CDR1 is SGHAT and CDR2 is FQNNGV. The CDR3 runs 14 residues. V dropped 5 bases and J dropped 7 bases, with 14 bases sitting between them. CDR3 nucleotides: TGTGCCAGCAGCCGGACAAATGTAATCGGGGAGCTGTTTTTT. Protein: CASSRTNVIGELFF.

The chain recombines TRBV10-3 with TRBJ2-3; TRBD2 aligns across 7 bases. Germline trimming cut 4 bases from V and 0 bases from J; bases unmatched to any gene: 4. From germline, CDR1 is ENHRY and CDR2 SYGVKD. The CDR3 is 15 residues long. The CDR3 sequence: CAISGGGGSTDTQYF. Here the CDR3 DNA reads TGTGCCATCAGTGGGGGCGGGGGTAGCACAGATACGCAGTATTTT.

Only a few counts were recorded for this clone. The CDR3 DNA is TGTGCCAGCAGTTATCCTGGGACTAGCGGGGTGGTCGAGCAGTACTTC. Translated, it gives CASSYPGTSGVVEQYF. This sequence joins TRBV11-2 and TRBJ2-7, with 13 nucleotides matching TRBD2. CDR1 SGHAT and CDR2 FQNNGV come from the germline V gene. Germline trimming cut 6 bases from V and 6 bases from J; bases unmatched to any gene: 11. The CDR3 runs to 16 residues.

The genes are TRBV28 and TRBJ1-1, with 9 bases aligning to TRBD1. Germline V gene sequence: CDR1 MDHEN, CDR2 SYDVKM. This CDR3 spans 18 amino acids. V trimming: 6 bases; J trimming: 0 bases; junction bases outside the gene matches: 14. The CDR3 DNA reads TGTGCCAGCAGCTCCCCTGGGACAGGGAATTCCATGAACACTGAAGCTTTCTTT. Translation: CASSSPGTGNSMNTEAFF. The variable domain in full, with the rest retrieved from reference TRBV28 and TRBJ1-1, is DVKVTQSSRYLVKRTGEKVFLECVQDMDHENMFWYRQDPGLGLRLIYFSYDVKMKEKGDIPEGYSVSREKKERFSLILESASTNQTSMYLCASSSPGTGNSMNTEAFFGQGTRLTVV.

This chain links TRBV7-2 with TRBJ1-1; TRBD1 matches at 7 bases. The length of the CDR3 is 15 residues. Germline CDR1 is SGHTA and CDR2 is FQGNSA. V gave up 5 bases and J gave up 1 base; unmatched junction bases: 7. CDR3 region: CASSGDRDTNTEAFF. CDR3 nucleotides: TGTGCCAGCAGCGGTGACAGGGATACGAACACTGAAGCTTTCTTT.

The rearrangement joins TRBV5-4 to TRBJ2-5, with TRBD2 matching over 13 bases. V shed 2 bases, J shed 9 bases, and the junction held 10 bases outside the gene matches. The germline V gene encodes CDR1 SGHNT and CDR2 YYREEE (reference sequence). The CDR3 contains 16 residues. This CDR3 reads CASSFYGTSGTYPQYF. The CDR3 region has the DNA TGTGCCAGCAGCTTTTACGGGACTAGCGGGACCTACCCCCAGTACTTC.

The chain employs TRBV5-1 and TRBJ1-2; 12 bases are a match to TRBD1. The CDR3 sequence is 16 residues long. The V gene end was trimmed by 6 bases and the J gene end by 4 bases; junction bases not matched to a gene: 10. The germline V gene has CDR1 SGHRS and CDR2 YFSETQ. The CDR3 bases are TGCGCCAGCACCCGGACCGGGACAGGGGGCGGCTATGGCTACACCTTC. Its protein product is CASTRTGTGGGYGYTF.

The V and J genes are TRBV7-2 and TRBJ2-2; D remains ambiguous. Germline V lookup: CDR1 SGHTA, CDR2 FQGNSA. The V gene lost 5 bases and the J gene lost 6 bases, with 16 bases spanning the gap. The CDR3 totals 15 residues. CDR3 loop: CASSPPLPPAGELFF. For the CDR3, the DNA is TGTGCCAGCAGCCCACCACTCCCCCCCGCCGGGGAGCTGTTTTTT.

This chain uses TRBV6-5 with TRBJ1-1; D gene uncertain. Germline loops: CDR1 MNHEY, CDR2 SVGAGI. This CDR3 comprises 13 residues. V lost 6 bases to trimming and J lost 6 bases, with 14 bases between them. The CDR3 sequence is CASSSGLEPEAFF. The CDR3 DNA is TGTGCCAGCAGCTCCGGATTGGAGCCTGAAGCTTTCTTT.

The gene calls are TRBV28 and TRBJ1-2; D unresolved. Germline V gives CDR1 MDHEN, CDR2 SYDVKM. Trimming took off 6 bases at V and 5 bases at J, with 22 bases between the two ends. The CDR3 is 16 residues long. The CDR3 DNA follows: TGTGCCAGCAGCCCTACCGGGAGCCGCAGGAATTATGGCTACACCTTC. Amino acids: CASSPTGSRRNYGYTF.

This clone has only one observation. This chain uses TRBV6-5 with TRBJ1-3; the D gene is possibly TRBD1 (5 bases). V was trimmed by 8 bases and J by 0 bases, leaving 14 bases between them. Looked up from germline, CDR1 is MNHEY and CDR2 is SVGAGI. CDR3 size: 15 residues. The CDR3 spells CASQGGFYSGNTIYF. The CDR3 DNA reads as TGTGCCAGCCAGGGAGGCTTTTACTCTGGAAACACCATATATTTT.

This clone was counted between two and nine times. CDR3 sequence reads: CASSLGAGHDQPQHF. CDR3 in DNA: TGTGCCAGCAGCTTAGGCGCAGGGCACGATCAGCCCCAGCATTTT. This chain uses TRBV7-8 with TRBJ1-5; D is possibly TRBD1 (5 bases). This CDR3 has 15 residues. Germline V gives CDR1 SGHVS, CDR2 FQNEAQ. Between the trimmed V and J ends, which lost 1 base and 5 bases, there was a span of 12 bases. The variable domain in full, completed from reference TRBV7-8 and TRBJ1-5, reads GAGVSQSPRYKVAKRGQDVALRCDPISGHVSLFWYQQALGQGPEFLTYFQNEAQLDKSGLPSDRFFAERPEGSVSTLKIQRTQQEDSAVYLCASSLGAGHDQPQHFGDGTRLSIL.

Here the CDR3 reads CASSSGTSAYNEQFF. In DNA form, the CDR3 reads TGTGCCAGCAGCTCCGGGACTAGCGCTTACAATGAGCAGTTCTTC. This chain uses TRBV5-8 with TRBJ2-1; 10 bases match TRBD2. Germline assignment: CDR1 SGHTS and CDR2 YDEGEE. This CDR3 comprises 15 residues. V shed 3 bases, J shed 4 bases, and the junction held 4 bases outside the gene matches.

The chain employs TRBV11-2 and TRBJ2-7, with D unclear. The CDR3 is 14 residues long. The ends were cut back, 5 bases at V and 9 bases at J, with 20 bases in the middle. Germline values: CDR1 SGHAT, CDR2 FQNNGV. The CDR3 loop reads CASSPLFSSPGQYF. The DNA of the CDR3 is TGTGCCAGCAGCCCCCTGTTTAGCAGTCCGGGGCAGTACTTC.

V gene TRBV4-2 combines with J gene TRBJ2-5; D might be TRBD2 (5 bases). Looked up from germline, CDR1 is LGHNA and CDR2 is YNFKEQ. Between the trimmed V and J ends, which lost 2 bases and 7 bases, there was a span of 17 bases. This CDR3 has 15 amino acids. CDR3 coding DNA: TGTGCCAGCAGCCAACCCCTTACCGACTACGGGACCCAGTACTTC. Translation: CASSQPLTDYGTQYF.

The chain uses TRBV7-2 and TRBJ2-7; 7 bases are a match to TRBD1. The CDR3 has 15 amino acids. CDR1 SGHTA and CDR2 FQGNSA come from the germline V gene. The V and J ends lost 5 bases and 4 bases, in that order; junction bases with no gene match: 11. Here the CDR3 DNA reads TGTGCCAGCAGCCCCGACAGGGTTGGGGTATACGAGCAGTACTTC. Translating gives CASSPDRVGVYEQYF.

The V gene is TRBV9, the J gene TRBJ2-5, with 9 bases aligning to TRBD1. V trimming: 2 bases; J trimming: 3 bases; junction bases outside the gene matches: 11. CDR1 is SGDLS and CDR2 is YYNGEE in the germline V gene. The CDR3 spans 17 residues. As DNA, the CDR3 is TGTGCCAGCAGCGTGTCATTCGGGACAGGGAAAGAAGAGACCCAGTACTTC. Encoded protein: CASSVSFGTGKEETQYF.

The rearrangement links TRBV11-2 to TRBJ1-4; D might be TRBD1 (5 bases). Trimming shortened V by 5 bases and J by 14 bases, and 18 bases separated the two germline ends. Germline lookup yields CDR1 SGHAT and CDR2 FQNNGV. The CDR3 extends over 13 amino acids. The CDR3 loop reads CASSPELGRGLFF. The DNA of the CDR3 is TGTGCCAGCAGCCCTGAACTCGGCCGGGGGCTGTTTTTT.

The chain recombines TRBV4-1 with TRBJ1-3; 7 bases are shared with TRBD1. The junction had 7 bases not matched to a gene; V was cut back by 1 base and J by 1 base. The V gene's germline CDR1 is MGHRA and CDR2 YSYEKL. CDR3 length: 17 amino acids. CDR3 residues: CASSQVEGAGSGNTIYF. The DNA for the CDR3 is TGCGCCAGCAGCCAAGTTGAGGGGGCCGGTTCTGGAAACACCATATATTTT.